What follows are 5 T cell receptor beta chains derived from one specimen sequenced in a study of cytomegalovirus exposure and HLA in healthy donors. PCR primers comprised 60 Vbeta and 13 Jbeta primers. Assay used: immunoSEQ multiplex PCR; TCRdb lists only in-frame clones, some missing. Of some 200,000 clones listed, more than 65% are singletons. The source material was PBMCs. The receptors here all came from a man between 50 and 59 years old in good health and CMV-seronegative.

The CDR3 spells CASSLGSGYGYTF. CDR3 in DNA: TGTGCCAGCAGCCTAGGGTCCGGCTATGGCTACACCTTC. This chain uses TRBV11-1 with TRBJ1-2, with D uncertain. Germline CDR1 and CDR2: SGHAT and FQDESV (reference sequence). Trimming cost V 5 bases and J 4 bases, with 11 bases left between them. The CDR3 loop spans 13 amino acids. Using reference TRBV11-1 and TRBJ1-2 for the parts outside the CDR3, the full variable domain is EAEVAQSPRYKITEKSQAVAFWCDPISGHATLYWYRQILGQGPELLVQFQDESVVDDSQLPKDRFSAERLKGVDSTLKIQPAELGDSAMYLCASSLGSGYGYTFGSGTRLTVV.

The gene calls are TRBV7-9 and TRBJ1-6; D unclear. Germline V gene data show CDR1 as SEHNR and CDR2 as FQNEAQ (reference sequence). This CDR3 is 14 amino acids long. V was pared by 3 bases and J by 6 bases, with 9 bases between. CDR3 coding DNA: TGTGCCAGCAGCTTCGAGGTTATTAATTCACCCCTCCACTTT. This codes for CASSFEVINSPLHF. The full variable domain, in which reference TRBV7-9 and TRBJ1-6 provide the parts outside the CDR3, is DTGVSQNPRHKITKRGQNVTFRCDPISEHNRLYWYRQTLGQGPEFLTYFQNEAQLEKSRLLSDRFSAERPKGSFSTLEIQRTEQGDSAMYLCASSFEVINSPLHFGNGTRLTVT.

This clone was seen once. The chain combines TRBV10-1 with TRBJ2-2; D is uncertain. The CDR3 is made up of 16 amino acids. Deletions cut 0 bases from V and 1 base from J, with 9 bases between. CDR1 WNHNN and CDR2 SYGVQD come from the germline V gene (reference sequence). The CDR3 loop reads CASSESLTGNTGELFF. The CDR3 region has the DNA TGCGCCAGCAGTGAGTCGTTGACGGGGAACACCGGGGAGCTGTTTTTT.

The chain is built from TRBV4-1 and TRBJ2-5, with 12 bases matching TRBD2. After removal of 3 bases from V and 2 bases from J, the junction contained 10 bases not matched to a gene. CDR1 is MGHRA and CDR2 is YSYEKL in the germline V gene. The CDR3 runs to 18 residues. The CDR3 is CASSQTSGGSGLQETQYF. The CDR3 DNA reads TGCGCCAGCAGCCAGACTAGCGGGGGTTCAGGGTTGCAAGAGACCCAGTACTTC.

The chain has TRBV6-5 and TRBJ2-7, with a tentative D call TRBD1 (6 bases). CDR3 length equals 13 residues. With 6 bases removed from V and 5 bases from J, the gap between germline ends came to 14 bases. Per germline, CDR1 MNHEY and CDR2 SVGAGI. CDR3 coding DNA: TGTGCCAGCAGCCGCGGACAGTCAAACGAGCAGTACTTC. It is translated as CASSRGQSNEQYF.